The T cell receptor beta chain under discussion was sequenced for a study of blood T cell repertoires in COVID-19. Background on the study: Collection of acute and convalescent COVID-19 samples took place in the United States, Italy and Spain.

Source study methods: Amplification of reference gene primers was used by the study to estimate nucleated cell counts. Data came from immunoSEQ multiplex PCR; TCRdb stores just in-frame clones and leaves some out. V, J and clone size were drawn from that table, and D and trimming were deduced from the DNA. The sample has roughly 260,000 clones; approximately 86% are singletons. V shed 4 bases and J 3 bases; nucleotides not matched to a gene: 5. The germline gives CDR1 SGDLS, CDR2 YYNGEE. The CDR3 has 14 residues. This receptor was taken from a man between 40 and 49 years old who had recovered from COVID-19. The sequencing input was peripheral blood. The chain employs TRBV9 and TRBJ2-3, with TRBD2 matching over 7 bases. The CDR3, as DNA: TGTGCCAGCAGCTCCTGGGGGGGGACAGATACGCAGTATTTT. Translation gives CASSSWGGTDTQYF. The entire variable domain, with the rest obtained from reference TRBV9 and TRBJ2-3, is as follows: DSGVTQTPKHLITATGQRVTLRCSPRSGDLSVYWYQQSLDQGLQFLIQYYNGEERAKGNILERFSAQQFPDLHSELNLSSLELGDSALYFCASSSWGGTDTQYFGPGTRLTVL.